This T cell receptor beta chain is from a study of OX40 agonist ivuxolimab in advanced cancers. Measured with immunoSEQ multiplex PCR; TCRdb has only the in-frame clones, and not every one. The table records approximately 92,000 clones, around 95% of them present only once. For this clone: Its cognate antigen is unknown.

Study findings and constraints: Researchers report that CD8+ T cells had, on average, more expanded clones than CD4+.

This CDR3 is built from 13 residues. CDR1 and CDR2 from the germline V gene are MNHEY and SVGAGI. V was trimmed by 3 bases and J by 10 bases, leaving 13 bases between them. This specimen consisted of CD4+ or CD8+ T cells sorted from blood, obtained in a trial of the OX40 agonist ivuxolimab. V is TRBV6-5 and J is TRBJ2-1; D might be TRBD2 (5 bases). The TCR sequence derives from an adult with an advanced solid tumor such as melanoma, head and neck, liver or kidney cancer. The CDR3: CASSYLRSEEQFF. The DNA of the CDR3 is TGTGCCAGCAGTTATTTACGTAGCGAAGAGCAGTTCTTC.